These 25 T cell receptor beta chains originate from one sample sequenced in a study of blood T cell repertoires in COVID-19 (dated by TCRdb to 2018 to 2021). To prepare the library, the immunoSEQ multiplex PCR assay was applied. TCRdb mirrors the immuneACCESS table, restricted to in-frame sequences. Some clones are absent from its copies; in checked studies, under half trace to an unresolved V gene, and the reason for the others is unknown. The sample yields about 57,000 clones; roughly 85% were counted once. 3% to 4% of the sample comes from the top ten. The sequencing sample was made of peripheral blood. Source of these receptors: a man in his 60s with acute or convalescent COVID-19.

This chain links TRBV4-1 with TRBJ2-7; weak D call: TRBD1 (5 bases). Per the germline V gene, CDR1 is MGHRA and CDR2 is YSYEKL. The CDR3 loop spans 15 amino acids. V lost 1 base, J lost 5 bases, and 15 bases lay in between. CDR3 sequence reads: CASSQVIGQGNEQYF. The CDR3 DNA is TGCGCCAGCAGCCAAGTTATTGGGCAGGGCAACGAGCAGTACTTC.

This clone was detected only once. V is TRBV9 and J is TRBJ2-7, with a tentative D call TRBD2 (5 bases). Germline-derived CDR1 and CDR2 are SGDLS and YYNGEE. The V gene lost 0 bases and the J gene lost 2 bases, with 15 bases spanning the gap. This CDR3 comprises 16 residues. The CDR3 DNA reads TGTGCCAGCAGCGTAGGTATAGCGACTGCAACCTACGAGCAGTACTTC. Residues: CASSVGIATATYEQYF.

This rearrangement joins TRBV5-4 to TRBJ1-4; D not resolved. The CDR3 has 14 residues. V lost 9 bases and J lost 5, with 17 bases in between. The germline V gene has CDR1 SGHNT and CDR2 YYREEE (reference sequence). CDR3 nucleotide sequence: TGTGCCACCTCGTGGGGAGTTGGGAATGAAAAACTGTTTTTT. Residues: CATSWGVGNEKLFF.

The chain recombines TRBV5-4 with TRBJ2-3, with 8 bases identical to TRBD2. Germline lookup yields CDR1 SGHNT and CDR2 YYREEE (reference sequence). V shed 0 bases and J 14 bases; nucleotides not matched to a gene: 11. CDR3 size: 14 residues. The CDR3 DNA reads TGTGCCAGCAGCTTGGTACTAGCGGAGGCACCCCCGTATTTT. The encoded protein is CASSLVLAEAPPYF.

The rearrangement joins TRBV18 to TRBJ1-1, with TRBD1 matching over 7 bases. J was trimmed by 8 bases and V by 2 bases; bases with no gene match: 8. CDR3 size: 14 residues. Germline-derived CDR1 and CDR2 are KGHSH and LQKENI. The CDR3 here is CASSPTSGTAEAFF. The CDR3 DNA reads TGTGCCAGCTCACCAACAAGTGGGACAGCCGAAGCTTTCTTT.

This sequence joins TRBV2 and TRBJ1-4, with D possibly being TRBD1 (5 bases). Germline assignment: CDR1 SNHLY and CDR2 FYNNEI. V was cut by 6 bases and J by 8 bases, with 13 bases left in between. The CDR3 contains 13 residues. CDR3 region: CASRPGGDEKLFF. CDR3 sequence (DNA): TGTGCCAGCAGACCGGGGGGAGACGAAAAACTGTTTTTT.

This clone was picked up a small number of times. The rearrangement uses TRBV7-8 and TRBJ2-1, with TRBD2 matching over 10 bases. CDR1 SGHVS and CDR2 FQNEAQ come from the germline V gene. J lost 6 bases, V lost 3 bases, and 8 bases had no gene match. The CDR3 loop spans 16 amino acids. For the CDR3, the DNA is TGTGCCAGCAGCTTTGGCCCGGGACTAGCGTCCAATGAGCAGTTCTTC. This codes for CASSFGPGLASNEQFF. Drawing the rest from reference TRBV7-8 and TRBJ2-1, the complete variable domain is GAGVSQSPRYKVAKRGQDVALRCDPISGHVSLFWYQQALGQGPEFLTYFQNEAQLDKSGLPSDRFFAERPEGSVSTLKIQRTQQEDSAVYLCASSFGPGLASNEQFFGPGTRLTVL.

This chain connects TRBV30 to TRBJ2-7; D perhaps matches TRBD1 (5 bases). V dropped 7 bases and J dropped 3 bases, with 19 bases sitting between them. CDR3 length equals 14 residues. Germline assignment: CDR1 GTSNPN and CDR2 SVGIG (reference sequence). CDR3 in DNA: TGTGCCTCAGAAACGTTTGGGGCAGACTACGAGCAGTACTTC. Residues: CASETFGADYEQYF. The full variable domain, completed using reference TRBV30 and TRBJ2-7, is SQTIHQWPATLVQPVGSPLSLECTVEGTSNPNLYWYRQAAGRGLQLLFYSVGIGQISSEVPQNLSASRPQDRQFILSSKKLLLSDSGFYLCASETFGADYEQYFGPGTRLTVT.

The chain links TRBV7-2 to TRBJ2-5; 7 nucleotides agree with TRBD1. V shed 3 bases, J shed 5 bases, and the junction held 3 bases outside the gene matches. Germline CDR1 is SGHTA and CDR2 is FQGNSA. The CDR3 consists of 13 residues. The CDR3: CASSFYRGETQYF. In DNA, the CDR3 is TGTGCCAGCAGCTTCTACAGGGGCGAGACCCAGTACTTC.

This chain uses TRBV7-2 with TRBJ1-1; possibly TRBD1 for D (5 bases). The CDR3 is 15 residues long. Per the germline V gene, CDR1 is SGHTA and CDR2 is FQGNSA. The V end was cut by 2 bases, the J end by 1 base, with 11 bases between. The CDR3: CASSLWGTENTEAFF. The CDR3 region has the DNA TGTGCCAGCAGCTTATGGGGCACTGAGAACACTGAAGCTTTCTTT.

CDR3 coding DNA: TGTGCCAGCAGCTTAAGCGCGGGGACAGGCACTATCAATCAGCCCCAGCATTTT. It encodes CASSLSAGTGTINQPQHF. The chain combines TRBV7-2 with TRBJ1-5; 8 bases are shared with TRBD1. CDR1 is SGHTA and CDR2 is FQGNSA in the germline V gene. This CDR3 contains 18 residues. The ends lost 2 bases at V and 3 bases at J; junction bases unmatched: 12.

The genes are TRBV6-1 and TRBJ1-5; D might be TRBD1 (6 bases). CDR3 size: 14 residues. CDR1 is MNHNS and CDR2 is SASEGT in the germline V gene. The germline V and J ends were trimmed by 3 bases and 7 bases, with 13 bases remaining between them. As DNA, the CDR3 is TGTGCCAGCAGTGAGAGGGGGGGAGGACAGCCCCAGCATTTT. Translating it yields CASSERGGGQPQHF.

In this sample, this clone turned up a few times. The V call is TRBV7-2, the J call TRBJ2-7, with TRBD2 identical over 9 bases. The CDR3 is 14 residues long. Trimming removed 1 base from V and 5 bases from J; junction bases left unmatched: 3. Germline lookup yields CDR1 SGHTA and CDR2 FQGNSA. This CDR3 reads CASSLGGRGNEQYF. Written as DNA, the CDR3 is TGTGCCAGCAGCTTAGGCGGGAGGGGTAACGAGCAGTACTTC.

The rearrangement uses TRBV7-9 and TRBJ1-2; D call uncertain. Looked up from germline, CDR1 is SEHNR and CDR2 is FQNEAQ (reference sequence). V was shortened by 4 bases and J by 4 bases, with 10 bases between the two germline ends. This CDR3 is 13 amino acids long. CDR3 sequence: CASSSHGGYGYTF. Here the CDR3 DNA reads TGTGCCAGCAGCTCCCACGGTGGCTATGGCTACACCTTC.

The CDR3 sequence: CASSRGGEAQETQYF. In DNA form, the CDR3 reads TGCGCCAGCAGCAGGGGTGGCGAGGCCCAAGAGACCCAGTACTTC. This chain uses TRBV5-1 with TRBJ2-5; tentatively, D is TRBD1 (5 bases). CDR1 and CDR2 (germline): SGHRS, YFSETQ. V was trimmed by 4 bases and J by 1 base, leaving 14 bases between them. This CDR3 region has 15 residues. The full variable domain, rest sourced from reference TRBV5-1 and TRBJ2-5, is KAGVTQTPRYLIKTRGQQVTLSCSPISGHRSVSWYQQTPGQGLQFLFEYFSETQRNKGNFPGRFSGRQFSNSRSEMNVSTLELGDSALYLCASSRGGEAQETQYFGPGTRLLVL.

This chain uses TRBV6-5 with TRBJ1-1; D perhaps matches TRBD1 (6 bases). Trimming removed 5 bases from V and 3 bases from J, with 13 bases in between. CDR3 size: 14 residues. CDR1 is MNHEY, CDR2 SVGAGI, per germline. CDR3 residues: CASSLVGGDTEAFF. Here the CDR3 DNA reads TGTGCCAGCAGTCTAGTAGGGGGAGACACTGAAGCTTTCTTT.

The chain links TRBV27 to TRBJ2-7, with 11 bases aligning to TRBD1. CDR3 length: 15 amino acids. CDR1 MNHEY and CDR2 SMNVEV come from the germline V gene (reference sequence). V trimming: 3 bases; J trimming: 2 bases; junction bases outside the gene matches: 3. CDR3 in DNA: TGTGCCAGCAGTTTCTTGGGACAGGGGGCCTACGAGCAGTACTTC. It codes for CASSFLGQGAYEQYF.

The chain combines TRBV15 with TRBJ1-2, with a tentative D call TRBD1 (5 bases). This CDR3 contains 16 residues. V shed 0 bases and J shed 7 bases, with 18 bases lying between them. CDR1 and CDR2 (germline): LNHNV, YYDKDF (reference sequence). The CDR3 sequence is CATSRDGGEGRGGYTF. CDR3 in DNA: TGTGCCACCAGCAGAGATGGTGGGGAGGGGAGAGGTGGCTACACCTTC.

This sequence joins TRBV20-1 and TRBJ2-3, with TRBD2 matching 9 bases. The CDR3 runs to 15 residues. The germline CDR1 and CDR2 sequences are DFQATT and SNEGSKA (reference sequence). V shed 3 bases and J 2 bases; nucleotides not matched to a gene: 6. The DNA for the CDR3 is TGCAGTGCTAGTCCCCTAGCGGGAACCACAGATACGCAGTATTTT. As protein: CSASPLAGTTDTQYF.

The CDR3 sequence: CASSVPRTGGPTDTQYF. CDR3 DNA: TGTGCCAGCAGCGTTCCGCGGACAGGGGGGCCCACAGATACGCAGTATTTT. The J gene is TRBJ2-3, the V gene TRBV9; 10 bases match TRBD1. This CDR3 has 17 residues. V dropped 2 bases and J dropped 2; count of bases not matched to a gene: 8. Germline V gene sequence: CDR1 SGDLS, CDR2 YYNGEE.

CDR3 nucleotide sequence: TGTGCCAGCACCTCGCAGGGGGCGGGGTACGAGCAGTACTTC. Translating it yields CASTSQGAGYEQYF. J is TRBJ2-7 and V is TRBV28; 8 bases agree with TRBD1. CDR3 length equals 14 residues. The trim removed 7 bases at V and 4 bases at J, leaving 9 bases unmatched. Germline V gene data show CDR1 as MDHEN and CDR2 as SYDVKM.

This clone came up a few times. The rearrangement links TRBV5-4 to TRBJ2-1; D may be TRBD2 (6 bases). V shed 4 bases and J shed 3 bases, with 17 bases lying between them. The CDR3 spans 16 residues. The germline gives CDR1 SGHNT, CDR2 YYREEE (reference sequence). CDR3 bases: TGTGCCAGCAGCCCGCAACGGGACTTAGACTACAATGAGCAGTTCTTC. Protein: CASSPQRDLDYNEQFF.

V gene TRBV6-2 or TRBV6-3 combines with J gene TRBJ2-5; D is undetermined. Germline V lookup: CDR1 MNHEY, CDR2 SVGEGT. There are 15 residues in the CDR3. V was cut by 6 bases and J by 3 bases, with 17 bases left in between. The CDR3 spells CASSLLQSPKETQYF. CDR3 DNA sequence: TGTGCCAGCAGCCTCTTACAAAGTCCAAAAGAGACCCAGTACTTC.

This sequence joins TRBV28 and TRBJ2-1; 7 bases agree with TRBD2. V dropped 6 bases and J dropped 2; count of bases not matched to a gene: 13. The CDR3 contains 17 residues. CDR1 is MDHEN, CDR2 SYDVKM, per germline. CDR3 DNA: TGTGCCAGCAGCCGCTTTGGGGGGGGGAAGACCTACAATGAGCAGTTCTTC. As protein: CASSRFGGGKTYNEQFF.

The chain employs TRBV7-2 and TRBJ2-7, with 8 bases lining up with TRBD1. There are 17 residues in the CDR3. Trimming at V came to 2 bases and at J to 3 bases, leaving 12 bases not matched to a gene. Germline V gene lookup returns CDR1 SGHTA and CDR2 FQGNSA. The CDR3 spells CASSLKGQGSSYYEQYF. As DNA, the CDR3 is TGTGCCAGCAGCTTAAAAGGACAGGGAAGCAGTTACTACGAGCAGTACTTC.